Listed below are T cell receptor beta chains from one sample, sequenced in a study of OX40 agonist ivuxolimab in advanced cancers. The method was immunoSEQ multiplex PCR; TCRdb's version includes in-frame clones alone and lacks a portion of them. Altogether about 69,000 clones are present, around 89% being singletons, with the ten largest covering over 9.5%. Specimen: CD4+ or CD8+ T cells sorted from blood, collected in a trial of the OX40 agonist ivuxolimab. These receptors all come from an adult with an advanced solid tumor such as melanoma, head and neck, liver or kidney cancer. Each CDR3 is given with its conserved first and last residue. Rows may omit the clone size; those that give it use once, few, many or a size class.

>15|TRBV2|.
CASSYGLAGLETQYF
>14|TRBV7-3|once
CASSLMPRNGEQFF
>13|TRBV29-1|.
CSVERGNRNEQFF
>14|TRBV7-8|.
CASSPRRPNYGYTF
>18|TRBV7-8|.
CASSFLGWGTSGRVEQYF
>15|TRBV5-7|.
CASSLGLAVAYEQYF
>15|TRBV18|.
CASSRGGASYNEQFF
>14|TRBV7-7|.
CASSLVVTEETQYF
>14|TRBV4-3|.
CASSQDRGVHGYTF
>13|TRBV5-1|.
CASSTGQGYGYTF
>14|TRBV25-1|.
CASSDRQSNSPLHF
>16|TRBV6-5|.
CASSYGLDGDTDTQYF
>14|TRBV11-3|.
CASSLVRTTGELFF
>17|TRBV18|.
CASSPLIQGPARNTIYF
>14|TRBV15|.
CATSIAGPADTQYF